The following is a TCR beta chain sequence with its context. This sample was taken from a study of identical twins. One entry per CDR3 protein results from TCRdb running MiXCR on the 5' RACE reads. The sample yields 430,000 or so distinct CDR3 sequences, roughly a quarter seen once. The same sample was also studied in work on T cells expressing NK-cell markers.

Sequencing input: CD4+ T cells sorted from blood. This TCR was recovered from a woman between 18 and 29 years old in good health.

CDR3: CASSRTGSEAFF. The CDR3 nucleotides read TGTGCCAGCAGCCGGACAGGGAGTGAAGCTTTCTTT. The chain has TRBV3-1 and TRBJ1-1, with 8 bases identical to TRBD1. The CDR3 totals 12 residues. The germline V gene has CDR1 LGHDT and CDR2 YNNKEL (reference sequence). Trimming took 4 bases from V and 7 from J; bases not matched to a gene: 2.